The 5 T cell receptor beta chains in this list originate from one sample, sequenced in a study of shared clonotypes between healthy human individuals. TCRdb's copy holds only in-frame clones and misses some; the assay was immunoSEQ multiplex PCR. Of over a million clones in the sample, approximately 98.5% were seen once. The material sequenced was naive CD4+ T cells sorted from blood. Indicated subset: CD45RA+ positively selected. The source of these receptors is a man younger than 40 in good health.

This clone was picked up one time. The rearrangement joins TRBV9 to TRBJ2-2, with D perhaps given as TRBD1 or TRBD2 (6 bases each). In germline, CDR1 is SGDLS, CDR2 YYNGEE. The CDR3 has 19 amino acids. V was cut by 2 bases and J by 5 bases, with 25 bases left in between. The CDR3 nucleotides are TGTGCCAGCAGCGTCGGGGTCCCGGGATACGGGGGCGGTACCGGGGAGCTGTTTTTT. Translation gives CASSVGVPGYGGGTGELFF.

Here the CDR3 reads CASSNVGYEQFF. DNA for the CDR3: TGTGCCAGCAGCAACGTGGGGTATGAGCAGTTCTTC. This chain joins TRBV5-6 and TRBJ2-1; no clear D gene. V lost 4 bases, J lost 8 bases, and 10 bases lay in between. The germline V gene encodes CDR1 SGHDT and CDR2 YYEEEE. The CDR3 spans 12 residues.

In its sample, this clone was seen once. V is TRBV28 and J is TRBJ1-4; D is uncertain. This CDR3 has 13 amino acids. Germline loops: CDR1 MDHEN, CDR2 SYDVKM. Trimming cost V 6 bases and J 7 bases, with 12 bases left between them. CDR3: CASSGVRGEKLFF. The CDR3 DNA is TGTGCCAGCAGCGGGGTTCGGGGTGAAAAACTGTTTTTT. The variable domain in full, completed from reference TRBV28 and TRBJ1-4, reads DVKVTQSSRYLVKRTGEKVFLECVQDMDHENMFWYRQDPGLGLRLIYFSYDVKMKEKGDIPEGYSVSREKKERFSLILESASTNQTSMYLCASSGVRGEKLFFGSGTQLSVL.

The V call is TRBV18, the J call TRBJ2-7; D might be TRBD1 (5 bases). The CDR3 runs to 15 residues. The germline gives CDR1 KGHSH, CDR2 LQKENI. Trimming pared 0 bases from V and 0 bases from J, leaving 9 bases between. The CDR3 is CASSPPQGDSYEQYF. The CDR3 DNA reads as TGTGCCAGCTCACCACCCCAGGGCGACTCCTACGAGCAGTACTTC.

The rearrangement joins TRBV11-2 to TRBJ2-7; 12 positions agree with TRBD2. This CDR3 is 18 amino acids long. Trimming took 5 bases from V and 2 from J; bases not matched to a gene: 13. Per the germline V gene, CDR1 is SGHAT and CDR2 is FQNNGV. The CDR3 spells CASSPIRRLAGVPYEQYF. The CDR3 nucleotides are TGTGCCAGCAGCCCCATTCGGCGACTAGCGGGAGTTCCCTACGAGCAGTACTTC.